Each of the 23 T cell receptor beta chains below was sequenced from the same sample in a study of blood T cell repertoires in COVID-19. Assay used: immunoSEQ multiplex PCR; TCRdb lists only in-frame clones, some missing. The sample holds about 260,000 clones, 88% seen once. Specimen: peripheral blood. These receptors were obtained from a man aged 55 to 70 who had recovered from COVID-19.

V gene TRBV10-2 combines with J gene TRBJ2-3; no definite D call. Germline V lookup: CDR1 WSHSY, CDR2 SAAADI. This CDR3 is built from 11 residues. Trimming left V 2 bases short and J 6 bases short, with 3 bases between. The CDR3 region has the DNA TGCGCCAGCAGTGAGCTTGATACGCAGTATTTT. Translated, it gives CASSELDTQYF.

This rearrangement joins TRBV27 to TRBJ2-7, with 9 bases lining up with TRBD1. V shed 3 bases, J shed 3 bases, and the junction held 12 bases outside the gene matches. The CDR3 spans 17 residues. From germline, CDR1 is MNHEY and CDR2 SMNVEV (reference sequence). The CDR3 here is CASSFDSRRQGGYEQYF. CDR3 in DNA: TGTGCCAGCAGTTTCGATTCCCGTCGACAGGGGGGCTACGAGCAGTACTTC.

This clone was seen only a few times. This chain uses TRBV6-1 with TRBJ2-5; 9 nucleotides align to TRBD2. V gave up 1 base and J gave up 5 bases; unmatched junction bases: 5. Germline lookup yields CDR1 MNHNS and CDR2 SASEGT. The CDR3 spans 15 residues. The CDR3 DNA sequence: TGTGCCAGCAGTGAAGGCGGGGGGGACGTCGAGACCCAGTACTTC. Translation gives CASSEGGGDVETQYF.

This chain uses TRBV9 with TRBJ2-1; 12 nucleotides align to TRBD2. CDR3 length equals 17 residues. With 3 bases clipped from V and 4 bases from J, the junction kept 8 bases outside the gene matches. Per germline, CDR1 SGDLS and CDR2 YYNGEE. CDR3 bases: TGTGCCAGCAGCGCGAAAGGACTAGCGGGGCAATACAATGAGCAGTTCTTC. Translation: CASSAKGLAGQYNEQFF.

V usage is TRBV11-1 and J usage is TRBJ2-1; 8 bases map to TRBD1. The CDR3 is made up of 15 amino acids. The V and J ends lost 1 base and 7 bases, in that order; junction bases with no gene match: 6. Per the germline V gene, CDR1 is SGHAT and CDR2 is FQDESV (reference sequence). This CDR3 is CASSLVQGAGNEQFF. As DNA, the CDR3 is TGTGCCAGCAGCTTAGTTCAGGGGGCTGGTAATGAGCAGTTCTTC.

The chain couples TRBV18 to TRBJ1-2, with D possibly being TRBD1 (5 bases). From germline, CDR1 is KGHSH and CDR2 LQKENI. Trimming removed 0 bases from V and 4 bases from J, with 9 bases in between. This CDR3 spans 14 amino acids. CDR3 nucleotide sequence: TGTGCCAGCTCACCACCGACAGAGAGCTATGGCTACACCTTC. Residues: CASSPPTESYGYTF.

V usage is TRBV27 and J usage is TRBJ1-5; a possible D gene is TRBD1 (6 bases). V was pared by 6 bases and J by 5 bases, with 17 bases between. The CDR3 length is 15 residues. Germline CDR1 is MNHEY and CDR2 is SMNVEV (reference sequence). For the CDR3, the DNA is TGTGCCAGCAGCCCAGGGCCAGGGGCCTATCAGCCCCAGCATTTT. It encodes CASSPGPGAYQPQHF.

The J gene is TRBJ1-1, the V gene TRBV19; D unclear. V dropped 7 bases and J dropped 1 base, with 13 bases sitting between them. The CDR3 covers 14 residues. In germline, CDR1 is LNHDA, CDR2 SQIVND (reference sequence). In DNA, the CDR3 is TGTGCCAGTAATTTGAGGCTGAGGAACACTGAAGCTTTCTTT. It encodes CASNLRLRNTEAFF.

The chain carries TRBV5-8 and TRBJ2-3; D may be TRBD2 (5 bases). The CDR3 loop spans 12 amino acids. In germline, CDR1 is SGHTS, CDR2 YDEGEE. The ends were cut back, 4 bases at V and 9 bases at J, with 12 bases in the middle. In DNA form, the CDR3 reads TGTGCCAGCAGCGCCTCTCCGGGGACGCAGTATTTT. Translation gives CASSASPGTQYF.

This chain uses TRBV4-1 with TRBJ1-5, with D possibly being TRBD1 (6 bases). CDR1 and CDR2 from the germline V gene are MGHRA and YSYEKL. Trimming cost V 4 bases and J 9 bases, with 22 bases left between them. The CDR3 is 16 amino acids. In DNA, the CDR3 is TGCGCCAGCAGCCCAGGTCGGACAGCAGATATGGGGCCCCAGCATTTT. It codes for CASSPGRTADMGPQHF.

The chain has TRBV5-1 and TRBJ2-1; possibly TRBD2 for D (7 bases). V lost 5 bases, J lost 4 bases, and 22 bases lay in between. Germline loops: CDR1 SGHRS, CDR2 YFSETQ. The CDR3 loop spans 17 amino acids. The DNA of the CDR3 is TGCGCCAGCAGTTCCCTGGGGGGGCGATCGGGTTACAATGAGCAGTTCTTC. Its translation: CASSSLGGRSGYNEQFF.

The chain uses TRBV7-8 and TRBJ1-1; possible D gene TRBD1, 5 bases. V lost 3 bases to trimming and J lost 5 bases, with 13 bases between them. Per the germline V gene, CDR1 is SGHVS and CDR2 is FQNEAQ. This CDR3 comprises 14 residues. CDR3 DNA sequence: TGTGCCAGCAGCTTTGGGGGGGGAGGGACTGAAGCTTTCTTT. This codes for CASSFGGGGTEAFF. Filled out from reference TRBV7-8 and TRBJ1-1, the complete variable domain reads GAGVSQSPRYKVAKRGQDVALRCDPISGHVSLFWYQQALGQGPEFLTYFQNEAQLDKSGLPSDRFFAERPEGSVSTLKIQRTQQEDSAVYLCASSFGGGGTEAFFGQGTRLTVV.

This clone has a handful of counts. The chain combines TRBV28 with TRBJ1-2; D is unclear. CDR1 MDHEN and CDR2 SYDVKM come from the germline V gene. V dropped 2 bases and J dropped 4 bases, with 8 bases sitting between them. The CDR3 has 13 residues. The CDR3 region has the DNA TGTGCCAGCAGTTTAGCGGGGATCTATGGCTACACCTTC. The encoded protein is CASSLAGIYGYTF.

The rearrangement uses TRBV5-4 and TRBJ1-6; 7 positions agree with TRBD1. V shed 4 bases, J shed 6 bases, and the junction held 4 bases outside the gene matches. This CDR3 comprises 14 residues. Germline-derived CDR1 and CDR2 are SGHNT and YYREEE (reference sequence). The CDR3: CASSPGTANSPLHF. For the CDR3, the DNA is TGTGCCAGCAGCCCTGGGACAGCTAATTCACCCCTCCACTTT.

The V gene is TRBV7-2, the J gene TRBJ1-4, with 11 bases fitting TRBD1. The J segment lost 6 bases and the V segment lost 3 bases, leaving 3 bases of the junction unmatched. The CDR3 covers 15 residues. Germline V CDR1 and CDR2: SGHTA, FQGNSA. The CDR3 DNA reads as TGTGCCAGCAGCTTTTCGGACAGGGGGCATGAAAAACTGTTTTTT. It is translated as CASSFSDRGHEKLFF.

The J gene is TRBJ2-1, the V gene TRBV27; a possible D gene is TRBD1 (5 bases). The CDR3 consists of 15 residues. Trimming took off 5 bases at V and 0 bases at J, with 11 bases between the two ends. Germline V gene data show CDR1 as MNHEY and CDR2 as SMNVEV (reference sequence). CDR3 amino acids: CASSAGSSSYNEQFF. CDR3 in DNA: TGTGCCAGCAGTGCAGGGTCAAGCTCCTACAATGAGCAGTTCTTC.

This chain joins TRBV7-2 and TRBJ1-1, with D maybe TRBD1 (5 bases). The CDR3 extends over 16 amino acids. CDR1 and CDR2 (germline): SGHTA, FQGNSA. V dropped 3 bases and J dropped 4 bases, with 18 bases sitting between them. CDR3 DNA sequence: TGTGCCAGCAGCTTTAGTAGGCGGGGCAGGGCCACTGAAGCTTTCTTT. Translated, it gives CASSFSRRGRATEAFF.

The gene calls are TRBV6-5 and TRBJ2-3; 9 bases are a match to TRBD2. Germline loops: CDR1 MNHEY, CDR2 SVGAGI. The junction had 6 bases not matched to a gene; V was cut back by 6 bases and J by 2 bases. The CDR3 consists of 15 residues. The CDR3 protein is CASRAGGTPTDTQYF. The CDR3 DNA sequence: TGTGCCAGCAGGGCGGGGGGGACCCCCACAGATACGCAGTATTTT.

The chain joins TRBV3-1 (or the pseudogene TRBV3-2) to TRBJ1-2; D is uncertain. CDR1 is LGHDT, CDR2 YNNKEL, per germline (reference sequence). The ends were cut back, 4 bases at V and 5 bases at J, with 14 bases in the middle. The CDR3 has 14 amino acids. CDR3 nucleotide sequence: TGTGCCAGCAGCCCCTTGCGGACTTTTTATGGCTACACCTTC. This sequence encodes CASSPLRTFYGYTF.

CDR3 DNA sequence: TGTGCCAGTGGATCGGGTCTTGATCAAGAGACCCAGTACTTC. Amino acid sequence: CASGSGLDQETQYF. The rearrangement uses TRBV19 and TRBJ2-5; D uncertain. The CDR3 has 14 amino acids. From germline, CDR1 is LNHDA and CDR2 SQIVND (reference sequence). V shed 8 bases and J shed 2 bases, with 15 bases lying between them.

The chain employs TRBV6-2 or TRBV6-3 and TRBJ2-3; 15 bases fit TRBD2. Germline loops: CDR1 MNHEY, CDR2 SVGEGT. CDR3 length: 16 residues. V shed 6 bases, J shed 7 bases, and the junction held 8 bases outside the gene matches. The CDR3 coding sequence is TGTGCCAGCAGCCGTCTCGGGACTAGCGGGGGGTATACGCAGTATTTT. It yields the protein CASSRLGTSGGYTQYF.

The chain uses TRBV3-1 (or the pseudogene TRBV3-2) and TRBJ1-2; D call uncertain. The CDR3 is 11 residues long. Germline V gives CDR1 LGHDT, CDR2 YNNKEL (reference sequence). The ends were cut back, 4 bases at V and 6 bases at J, with 6 bases in the middle. The CDR3 sequence is CASSPGHGYTF. DNA for the CDR3: TGTGCCAGCAGCCCCGGTCATGGCTACACCTTC.

V is TRBV20-1 and J is TRBJ1-4, with D unclear. Trimming took off 4 bases at V and 6 bases at J, with 6 bases between the two ends. Germline V gene lookup returns CDR1 DFQATT and CDR2 SNEGSKA (reference sequence). The CDR3 has 11 residues. The CDR3, as DNA: TGCAGTGCTAAATTCTATGAAAAACTGTTTTTT. It encodes CSAKFYEKLFF.